A selection of T cell receptor beta chains follows, all from one sample in a study of blood T cell repertoires in COVID-19. Sequencing was performed with immunoSEQ multiplex PCR; in TCRdb, only in-frame clones are kept and a portion is missing. This table holds roughly 200,000 clones, more than 75% found once. Source material: peripheral blood. The origin of the receptors is a man aged 60-69 years who had recovered from COVID-19. The CDR3 runs from the conserved cysteine through the conserved F or W. The D gene is left open where the match is weak. The size field is filled for only some rows; it gives once, few, many or a size class.

d_call,clone_size,v_call,j_call,cdr3_aa,cdr3_nt
TRBD2,.,TRBV7-6,TRBJ2-1,CASSPRTSGGTGRGYNEQFF,TGTGCCAGCAGCCCGAGGACTAGCGGGGGCACGGGCCGGGGGTACAATGAGCAGTTCTTC
.,.,TRBV30,TRBJ1-5,CAWRLTGDGNQPQHF,TGTGCCTGGAGGTTGACGGGGGATGGCAATCAGCCCCAGCATTTT
TRBD1,.,TRBV10-2,TRBJ2-3,CASIGGSTDTQYF,TGCGCCAGTATAGGGGGCAGCACAGATACGCAGTATTTT
TRBD2,.,TRBV19,TRBJ2-3,CASTLGLAGGRVGTDTQYF,TGTGCCAGTACCCTGGGACTAGCGGGGGGTCGGGTCGGCACAGATACGCAGTATTTT
.,.,TRBV4-1,TRBJ2-1,CASSQEAESNEQFF,TGCGCCAGCAGCCAAGAAGCGGAATCCAATGAGCAGTTCTTC
TRBD1,.,TRBV28,TRBJ1-2,CASRRDRAYGYTF,TGTGCCAGCAGGCGGGACAGGGCGTATGGCTACACCTTC
TRBD1,once,TRBV3-1/TRBV3-2,TRBJ1-1,CASSQPQGGTEAFF,TGTGCCAGCAGCCAACCTCAGGGGGGCACTGAAGCTTTCTTT
TRBD2,.,TRBV10-2,TRBJ2-1,CASRTSGRGGEQFF,TGCGCCAGCAGGACTAGCGGGAGAGGTGGTGAGCAGTTCTTC
.,.,TRBV28,TRBJ1-2,CASSLYQASYGYTF,TGTGCCAGCAGTTTATACCAGGCCAGCTATGGCTACACCTTC
TRBD2,once,TRBV9,TRBJ2-7,CASSVGAGGYEQYF,TGTGCCAGCAGCGTAGGAGCGGGGGGCTACGAGCAGTACTTC
TRBD2,.,TRBV5-1,TRBJ2-3,CASSFTSGVTDTQYF,TGCGCCAGCAGCTTCACTAGCGGCGTCACAGATACGCAGTATTTT
TRBD1,.,TRBV2,TRBJ1-4,CASSGGQPGGNEKLFF,TGTGCCAGCAGTGGGGGACAGCCAGGGGGTAATGAAAAACTGTTTTTT
TRBD1,.,TRBV18,TRBJ2-7,CASSPVETGGYEQYF,TGTGCCAGCTCACCAGTGGAGACAGGGGGCTACGAGCAGTACTTC
TRBD1,.,TRBV7-2,TRBJ1-5,CASSSTGGSNQPQHF,TGTGCCAGCAGCAGTACAGGGGGTAGCAATCAGCCCCAGCATTTT
TRBD2,.,TRBV9,TRBJ2-5,CASSVGTRGGETQYF,TGTGCCAGCAGCGTAGGTACAAGGGGAGGGGAGACCCAGTACTTC
.,.,TRBV27,TRBJ1-4,CASSLISGAGYNEKLFF,TGTGCCAGCAGTTTAATATCAGGGGCAGGCTACAATGAAAAACTGTTTTTT
.,.,TRBV19,TRBJ2-7,CASSIQGPRSTYEQYF,TGTGCCAGTAGTATTCAGGGGCCGCGATCCACCTACGAGCAGTACTTC
.,.,TRBV30,TRBJ1-4,CAWSLGPGNEKLFF,TGTGCCTGGAGTTTGGGGCCAGGGAATGAAAAACTGTTTTTT
TRBD2,.,TRBV5-4,TRBJ2-5,CASSLGAAGGYETQYF,TGTGCCAGCAGCTTGGGGGCAGCGGGGGGGTATGAGACCCAGTACTTC
TRBD2,.,TRBV5-1,TRBJ2-5,CASSETGLAYETQYF,TGCGCCAGCAGCGAAACGGGACTAGCATACGAGACCCAGTACTTC
.,.,TRBV6-5,TRBJ1-1,CASSYFTGLNTEAFF,TGTGCCAGCAGTTATTTCACAGGGCTGAACACTGAAGCTTTCTTT
TRBD2,few,TRBV5-1,TRBJ2-5,CASSLAPGTGGATQETQYF,TGCGCCAGCAGCTTGGCCCCGGGGACGGGGGGGGCCACACAAGAGACCCAGTACTTC
TRBD2,.,TRBV19,TRBJ2-2,CASFSGSSGELFF,TGTGCCAGTTTTAGCGGGAGTTCTGGGGAGCTGTTTTTT
.,.,TRBV27,TRBJ1-3,CASSLYRSGNTIYF,TGTGCCAGCAGTTTATATCGCTCTGGAAACACCATATATTTT
.,.,TRBV27,TRBJ2-7,CASYAYGSYEQYF,TGTGCCAGCTACGCCTATGGCTCCTACGAGCAGTACTTC
.,.,TRBV5-6,TRBJ1-2,CASRPSYSPRGYTF,TGTGCCAGCAGGCCAAGCTACTCCCCACGGGGCTACACCTTC
.,.,TRBV7-3,TRBJ2-7,CASSSHIGNYEQYF,TGTGCCAGCAGCTCCCATATTGGCAACTACGAGCAGTACTTC
.,.,TRBV12-3/TRBV12-4,TRBJ2-1,CASSFYNEQFF,TGTGCCAGCAGTTTCTATAATGAGCAGTTCTTC
.,.,TRBV21-1,TRBJ2-3,CASSKSGPGGVTDTQYF,TGTGCCAGCAGCAAATCAGGGCCAGGGGGTGTCACAGATACGCAGTATTTT
.,.,TRBV5-4,TRBJ1-5,CASSLAGSNQPQHF,TGTGCCAGCAGCTTAGCGGGGAGCAATCAGCCCCAGCATTTT
.,once,TRBV12-3/TRBV12-4,TRBJ1-2,CASSSDSGYTF,TGTGCCAGCAGTTCCGACAGTGGCTACACCTTC
.,.,TRBV18,TRBJ2-1,CASSLRGGVRVYNEQFF,TGTGCCAGCTCACTCCGTGGGGGCGTCAGAGTGTATAATGAGCAGTTCTTC
TRBD2,.,TRBV5-1,TRBJ2-5,CASSLLAGEETQYF,TGCGCCAGCAGCTTGCTAGCGGGGGAGGAGACCCAGTACTTC
TRBD1,.,TRBV9,TRBJ1-1,CASSPQGMRTEAFF,TGTGCCAGCAGCCCACAGGGGATGAGAACTGAAGCTTTCTTT
.,.,TRBV10-1,TRBJ1-2,CASSESYICGLRGYTF,TGCGCCAGCAGTGAGTCTTATATCTGTGGGCTTAGGGGCTACACCTTC
.,.,TRBV6-5,TRBJ1-1,CASSFQGLGNTEAFF,TGTGCCAGCAGTTTTCAGGGGTTGGGGAACACTGAAGCTTTCTTT
.,.,TRBV18,TRBJ2-7,CASSPPARGHDEQYF,TGTGCCAGCTCACCCCCAGCCAGAGGGCACGACGAGCAGTACTTC
.,.,TRBV7-2,TRBJ2-5,CASSRGNTGVSLQETQYF,TGTGCCAGCAGCCGGGGGAACACAGGGGTTAGCCTCCAAGAGACCCAGTACTTC
TRBD2,.,TRBV7-2,TRBJ2-1,CASSLNSGGAGDEQFF,TGTGCCAGCAGCTTAAATAGCGGGGGGGCGGGCGATGAGCAGTTCTTC
TRBD2,once,TRBV7-2,TRBJ2-3,CASSLLAGGRTDTQYF,TGTGCCAGCAGCCTTCTAGCGGGGGGGCGCACAGATACGCAGTATTTT
.,once,TRBV11-2,TRBJ1-1,CATREGMNTEAFF,TGTGCCACCCGGGAGGGCATGAACACTGAAGCTTTCTTT
TRBD2,.,TRBV30,TRBJ2-3,CAWSRGLAAFTDTQYF,TGTGCCTGGTCTCGGGGACTAGCGGCCTTCACAGATACGCAGTATTTT
TRBD2,once,TRBV7-3,TRBJ2-1,CASSSLTSGKENEQFF,TGTGCCAGCAGCTCCTTGACTAGCGGGAAAGAGAATGAGCAGTTCTTC
.,few,TRBV18,TRBJ2-7,CASSPGLDSNEQYF,TGTGCCAGCTCACCAGGCCTGGACTCCAACGAGCAGTACTTC
.,.,TRBV19,TRBJ1-6,CASSIERSLNSPLHF,TGTGCCAGTAGTATAGAACGGAGCCTAAATTCACCCCTCCACTTT